The next 21 T cell receptor beta chains were all read from a single sample in a study of OX40 agonist ivuxolimab in advanced cancers. Libraries were constructed by the immunoSEQ multiplex PCR assay. Imported from immuneACCESS, the table was reduced by TCRdb to in-frame sequences with V and J called. These copies leave out some clones; in studies compared against another copy, an unresolved V gene accounts for under half, and the cause of the remainder is not known. This sample has around 40,000 clones in its table, and approximately 84% of those were observed once. Of the sample, over 15% falls within the top ten clones. Sequencing used CD4+ or CD8+ T cells sorted from blood, obtained in a trial of the OX40 agonist ivuxolimab. These receptors were collected from an adult with an advanced solid tumor such as melanoma, head and neck, liver or kidney cancer.

The chain uses TRBV30 and TRBJ2-2, with TRBD2 as a possible D gene (5 bases). Trimming removed 3 bases from V and 6 bases from J, with 8 bases in between. Looked up from germline, CDR1 is GTSNPN and CDR2 is SVGIG (reference sequence). This CDR3 contains 12 residues. The CDR3 is CAWSHGAGELFF. CDR3 nucleotide sequence: TGTGCCTGGAGCCACGGGGCCGGGGAGCTGTTTTTT.

The chain joins TRBV5-8 to TRBJ2-1; D could derive from TRBD1 or TRBD2 (5 bases each). The germline V gene encodes CDR1 SGHTS and CDR2 YDEGEE. This CDR3 contains 14 residues. V shed 1 base and J shed 8 bases, with 13 bases lying between them. The CDR3 sequence: CASSLKGRWDEQFF. The CDR3 region has the DNA TGTGCCAGCAGCTTGAAGGGACGGTGGGATGAGCAGTTCTTC.

The rearrangement uses TRBV13 and TRBJ2-4; D call uncertain. Germline V CDR1 and CDR2: PRHDT, FYEKMQ (reference sequence). Trimming took off 8 bases at V and 8 bases at J, with 10 bases between the two ends. CDR3 length: 11 amino acids. The chain's CDR3 is CASQGQDIQYF. DNA for the CDR3: TGTGCCAGCCAAGGGCAGGACATTCAGTACTTC.

The rearrangement joins TRBV6-5 to TRBJ2-7; no firm D call. Germline CDR1 reads MNHEY; CDR2 reads SVGAGI. Trimming removed 0 bases from V and 3 bases from J, with 6 bases in between. CDR3 length: 13 residues. CDR3 in DNA: TGTGCCAGCAGTTACTCCATGAACTACGAGCAGTACTTC. This sequence encodes CASSYSMNYEQYF.

The gene calls are TRBV7-8 and TRBJ1-1, with D maybe TRBD1 (5 bases). Trimming took 3 bases from V and 1 from J, leaving 9 bases between them. Germline-derived CDR1 and CDR2 are SGHVS and FQNEAQ. This CDR3 region has 14 residues. CDR3 DNA: TGTGCCAGCAGCTTGGACATGGGGAACACTGAAGCTTTCTTT. Amino acid sequence: CASSLDMGNTEAFF.

J is TRBJ2-7 and V is TRBV6-5; 7 positions match TRBD1. With V trimmed by 0 bases and J by 6 bases, 8 bases remained unmatched. The germline CDR1 and CDR2 sequences are MNHEY and SVGAGI. CDR3 length: 15 residues. The CDR3 region has the DNA TGTGCCAGCAGTTACTCGACAGGGCTACGATCCGAGCAGTACTTC. Its translation is CASSYSTGLRSEQYF.

The chain uses TRBV11-2 and TRBJ2-3; 11 nucleotides line up with TRBD2. Germline CDR1 SGHAT, CDR2 FQNNGV. With 5 bases clipped from V and 5 bases from J, the junction kept 6 bases outside the gene matches. CDR3 length: 15 amino acids. CDR3 amino acids: CASSVSGGAGDTQYF. CDR3 sequence (DNA): TGTGCCAGCAGCGTTAGCGGGGGGGCAGGAGATACGCAGTATTTT.

The chain has TRBV5-6 and TRBJ2-7, with D hard to call. Germline CDR1 reads SGHDT; CDR2 reads YYEEEE. Trimming pared 4 bases from V and 3 bases from J, leaving 14 bases between. The CDR3 has 14 residues. CDR3 DNA sequence: TGTGCCAGCAGCCGCGGAACCCCAGGCTACGAGCAGTACTTC. Translation gives CASSRGTPGYEQYF.

The chain is built from TRBV9 and TRBJ2-2; TRBD2 is a possible D gene (5 bases). The length of the CDR3 is 17 residues. The germline V gene encodes CDR1 SGDLS and CDR2 YYNGEE. Trimming left V 3 bases short and J 2 bases short, with 17 bases between. CDR3 coding DNA: TGTGCCAGCAGCGCCGGGTCGGGGAAAATCAACACCGGGGAGCTGTTTTTT. Protein product: CASSAGSGKINTGELFF.

The chain combines TRBV28 with TRBJ1-1; no definite D call. CDR3 length: 13 amino acids. The germline V gene encodes CDR1 MDHEN and CDR2 SYDVKM. V shed 2 bases and J shed 9 bases, with 13 bases lying between them. This CDR3 reads CASSLGSAVKAFF. The CDR3 nucleotides are TGTGCCAGCAGTTTAGGGAGCGCGGTTAAAGCTTTCTTT.

This chain uses TRBV15 with TRBJ2-7, with no clear D. This CDR3 has 17 amino acids. Trimming shortened V by 0 bases and J by 0 bases, and 15 bases separated the two germline ends. Germline loops: CDR1 LNHNV, CDR2 YYDKDF (reference sequence). The CDR3 reads CATSRDPWTQSSYEQYF. The CDR3 DNA is TGTGCCACCAGCAGAGACCCCTGGACCCAGAGCTCCTACGAGCAGTACTTC.

This chain connects TRBV9 to TRBJ2-3; 9 bases agree with TRBD1. In germline, CDR1 is SGDLS, CDR2 YYNGEE. Trimming took 4 bases from V and 3 from J; bases not matched to a gene: 6. The CDR3 covers 15 residues. CDR3 sequence reads: CASSNWDRATDTQYF. The CDR3 DNA follows: TGTGCCAGCAGCAACTGGGACAGGGCGACAGATACGCAGTATTTT.

This chain uses TRBV19 with TRBJ2-7, with D perhaps TRBD2 (5 bases). Trimming pared 10 bases from V and 5 bases from J, leaving 18 bases between. This CDR3 comprises 13 residues. The germline V gene encodes CDR1 LNHDA and CDR2 SQIVND (reference sequence). In DNA form, the CDR3 reads TGTGCCACCACAATTAACTCGGGGAACGAGCAGTACTTC. It codes for CATTINSGNEQYF. Based on the CDR3 plus reference TRBV19 and TRBJ2-7, the full variable domain is DGGITQSPKYLFRKEGQNVTLSCEQNLNHDAMYWYRQDPGQGLRLIYYSQIVNDFQKGDIAEGYSVSREKKESFPLTVTSAQKNPTAFYLCATTINSGNEQYFGPGTRLTVT.

The rearrangement joins TRBV5-5 to TRBJ2-7, with a weak D call TRBD1 (6 bases). CDR1 SGHKS and CDR2 YYEKEE come from the germline V gene (reference sequence). The CDR3 contains 14 residues. Trimming stripped 0 bases from V and 2 bases from J, with 9 bases between. CDR3 region: CASSLEGGAYEQYF. The CDR3 coding sequence is TGTGCCAGCAGCTTGGAAGGGGGAGCCTACGAGCAGTACTTC.

This clone has only a few counts. Other DNA variants within this sample encode the same CDR3. V usage is TRBV11-2 and J usage is TRBJ2-3, with no clear D. V gave up 2 bases and J gave up 4 bases, with 4 bases separating them. This CDR3 is 12 amino acids long. CDR1 is SGHAT, CDR2 FQNNGV, per germline. The CDR3 DNA reads as TGTGCCAGCAGCTTAATCCCAGATACGCAGTATTTT. It is translated as CASSLIPDTQYF.

The gene calls are TRBV5-6 and TRBJ2-1, with 7 bases fitting TRBD2. The CDR3 sequence is 16 residues long. The germline V gene encodes CDR1 SGHDT and CDR2 YYEEEE. V was pared by 1 base and J by 4 bases, with 8 bases of the junction left unmatched. CDR3 loop: CASSLMGGASYNEQFF. CDR3 DNA: TGTGCCAGCAGCTTGATGGGAGGGGCCTCTTACAATGAGCAGTTCTTC.

This clone has a handful of counts. This rearrangement joins TRBV9 to TRBJ2-7, with D maybe TRBD2 (5 bases). V was clipped by 0 bases and J by 3 bases, with 19 bases between them. The CDR3 loop spans 17 amino acids. Germline CDR1 reads SGDLS; CDR2 reads YYNGEE. CDR3 sequence reads: CASSVASWGDPLYEQYF. As DNA, the CDR3 is TGTGCCAGCAGCGTAGCTTCCTGGGGAGATCCCCTCTACGAGCAGTACTTC.

The chain carries TRBV14 and TRBJ2-7, with 9 bases aligning to TRBD1. This CDR3 is built from 12 residues. The V gene end was trimmed by 4 bases and the J gene end by 7 bases; junction bases not matched to a gene: 2. CDR1 and CDR2 (germline): SGHDN, FVKESK. As DNA, the CDR3 is TGTGCCAGCAGCCCGACAGGGGGTGAGCAGTACTTC. The encoded protein is CASSPTGGEQYF.

The chain has TRBV28 and TRBJ1-2; the D is unclear. Deletions cut 3 bases from V and 5 bases from J, with 13 bases between. The CDR3 length is 14 residues. CDR1 is MDHEN and CDR2 is SYDVKM in the germline V gene. The CDR3 region is CASSLDSVRYGYTF. DNA of the CDR3: TGTGCCAGCAGTTTGGACTCAGTTAGATATGGCTACACCTTC.

The V and J genes are TRBV11-2 and TRBJ1-2; 10 positions agree with TRBD1. The V and J ends lost 4 bases and 5 bases, in that order; junction bases with no gene match: 16. The CDR3 is made up of 18 amino acids. Germline V gene lookup returns CDR1 SGHAT and CDR2 FQNNGV. CDR3: CASSSLGRDRGRPYGYTF. The CDR3 region has the DNA TGTGCCAGCAGCTCCCTTGGTCGGGACAGGGGAAGACCTTATGGCTACACCTTC.

The chain recombines TRBV28 with TRBJ2-2; D perhaps matches TRBD1 (6 bases). This CDR3 has 15 amino acids. V lost 5 bases to trimming and J lost 0 bases, with 10 bases between them. CDR1 and CDR2 (germline): MDHEN, SYDVKM. In DNA form, the CDR3 reads TGTGCCAGCAGTCCCGGGACAACGAACACCGGGGAGCTGTTTTTT. This encodes CASSPGTTNTGELFF.